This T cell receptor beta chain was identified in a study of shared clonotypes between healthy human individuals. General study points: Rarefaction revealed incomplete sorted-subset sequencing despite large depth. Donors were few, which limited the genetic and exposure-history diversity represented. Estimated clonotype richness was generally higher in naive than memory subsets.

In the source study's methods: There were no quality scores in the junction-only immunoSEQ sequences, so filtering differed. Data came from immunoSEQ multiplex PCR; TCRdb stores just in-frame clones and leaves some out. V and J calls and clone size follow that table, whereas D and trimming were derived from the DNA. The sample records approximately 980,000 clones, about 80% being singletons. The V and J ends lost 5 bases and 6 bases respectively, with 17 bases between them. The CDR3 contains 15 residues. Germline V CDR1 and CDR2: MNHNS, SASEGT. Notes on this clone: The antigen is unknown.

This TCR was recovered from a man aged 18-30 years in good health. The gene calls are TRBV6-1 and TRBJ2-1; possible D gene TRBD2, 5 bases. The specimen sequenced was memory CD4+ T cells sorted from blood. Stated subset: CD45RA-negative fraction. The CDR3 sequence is CASSPPVRGTNEQFF. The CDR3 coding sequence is TGTGCCAGCAGTCCCCCAGTCCGGGGAACCAATGAGCAGTTCTTC.